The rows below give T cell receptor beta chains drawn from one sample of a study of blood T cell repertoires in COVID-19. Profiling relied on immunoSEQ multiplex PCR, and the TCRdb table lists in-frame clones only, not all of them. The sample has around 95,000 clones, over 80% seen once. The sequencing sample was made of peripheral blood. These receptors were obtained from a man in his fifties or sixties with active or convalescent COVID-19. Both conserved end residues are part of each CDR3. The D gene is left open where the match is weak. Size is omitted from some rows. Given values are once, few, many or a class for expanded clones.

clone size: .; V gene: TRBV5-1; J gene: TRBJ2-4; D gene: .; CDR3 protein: CASRPDSSKNIQYF; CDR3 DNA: TGCGCCAGCAGGCCAGATTCGTCCAAAAACATTCAGTACTTC
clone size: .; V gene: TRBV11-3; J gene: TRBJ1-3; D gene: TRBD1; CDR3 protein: CASSLSGGTSGNTIYF; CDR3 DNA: TGTGCCAGCAGCCTATCAGGGGGCACCTCTGGAAACACCATATATTTT
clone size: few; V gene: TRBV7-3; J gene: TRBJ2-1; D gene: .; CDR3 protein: CASSPPGSSYNEQFF; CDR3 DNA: TGTGCCAGCAGCCCCCCAGGGTCTTCCTACAATGAGCAGTTCTTC
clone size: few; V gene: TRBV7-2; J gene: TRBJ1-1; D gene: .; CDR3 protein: CASSDRQRAFMNTEAFF; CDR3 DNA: TGTGCCAGCAGCGACCGACAGCGAGCATTCATGAACACTGAAGCTTTCTTT
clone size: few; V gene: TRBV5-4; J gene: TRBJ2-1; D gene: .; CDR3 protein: CASSPVGSLRGLNEQFF; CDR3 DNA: TGTGCCAGCAGCCCGGTCGGTAGTTTAAGGGGTCTCAATGAGCAGTTCTTC
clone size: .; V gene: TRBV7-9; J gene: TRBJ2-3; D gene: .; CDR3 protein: CASSLGGEYTQYF; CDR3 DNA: TGTGCCAGCAGCTTAGGGGGAGAGTACACGCAGTATTTT
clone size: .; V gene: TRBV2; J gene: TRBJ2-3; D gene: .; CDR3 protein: CASSGGRGTDTQYF; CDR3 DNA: TGTGCCAGCAGTGGGGGGCGCGGGACAGATACGCAGTATTTT
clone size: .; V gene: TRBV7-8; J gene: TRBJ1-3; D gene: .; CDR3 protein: CASSLVPRGSGNTIYF; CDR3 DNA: TGTGCCAGCAGCTTAGTGCCAAGGGGCTCTGGAAACACCATATATTTT
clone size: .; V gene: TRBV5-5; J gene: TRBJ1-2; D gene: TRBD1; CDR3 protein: CASSFTGTGDGYTF; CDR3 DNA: TGTGCCAGCAGCTTCACCGGGACAGGGGACGGCTACACCTTC
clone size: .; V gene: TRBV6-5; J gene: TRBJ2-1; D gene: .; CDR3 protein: CASSFGTAGGNEQFF; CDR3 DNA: TGTGCCAGCAGCTTCGGGACCGCTGGGGGGAATGAGCAGTTCTTC
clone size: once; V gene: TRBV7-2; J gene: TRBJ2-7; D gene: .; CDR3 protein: CASSLWDSSYEQYF; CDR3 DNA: TGTGCCAGCAGCTTATGGGACTCCTCCTACGAGCAGTACTTC
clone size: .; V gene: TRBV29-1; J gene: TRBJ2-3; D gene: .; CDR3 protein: CSVERVTTDTQYF; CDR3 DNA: TGCAGCGTTGAGAGGGTAACCACAGATACGCAGTATTTT
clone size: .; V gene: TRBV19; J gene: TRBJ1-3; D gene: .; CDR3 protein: CASAESGSGNTIYF; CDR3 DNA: TGTGCCAGCGCCGAGAGCGGCTCTGGAAACACCATATATTTT
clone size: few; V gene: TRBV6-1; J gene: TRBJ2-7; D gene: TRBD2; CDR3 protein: CASSEGTSGSYEQYF; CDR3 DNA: TGTGCCAGCAGTGAAGGGACTAGCGGCTCCTACGAGCAGTACTTC
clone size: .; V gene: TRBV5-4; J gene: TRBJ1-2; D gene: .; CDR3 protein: CASSPPGGTFGYGYTF; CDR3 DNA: TGTGCCAGCAGCCCTCCAGGAGGGACGTTCGGCTATGGCTACACCTTC
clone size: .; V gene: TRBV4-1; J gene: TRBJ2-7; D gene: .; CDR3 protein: CASSAPGTLDEQYF; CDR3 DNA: TGCGCCAGCAGCGCACCGGGAACTTTAGACGAGCAGTACTTC
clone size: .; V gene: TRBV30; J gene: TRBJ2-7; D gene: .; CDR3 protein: CAWAGAGASYEQYF; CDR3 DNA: TGTGCCTGGGCGGGGGCGGGAGCCTCCTACGAGCAGTACTTC
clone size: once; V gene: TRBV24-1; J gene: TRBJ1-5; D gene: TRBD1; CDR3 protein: CATSDPGQGFQPQHF; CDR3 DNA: TGTGCCACCAGTGACCCTGGACAGGGGTTTCAGCCCCAGCATTTT
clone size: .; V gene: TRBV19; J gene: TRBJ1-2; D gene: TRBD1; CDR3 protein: CASSDTGTGVGNYGYTF; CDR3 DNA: TGTGCCAGTAGTGATACCGGGACAGGGGTGGGGAACTATGGCTACACCTTC
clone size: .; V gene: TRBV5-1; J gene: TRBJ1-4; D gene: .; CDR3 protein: CASSLGGHQEKLFF; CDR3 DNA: TGCGCCAGCAGCTTGGGGGGGCATCAGGAAAAACTGTTTTTT
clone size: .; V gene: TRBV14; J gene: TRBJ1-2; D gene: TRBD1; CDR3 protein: CASSQSPGQGGYGYTF; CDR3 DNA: TGTGCCAGCAGCCAGTCCCCGGGACAGGGGGGGTATGGCTACACCTTC
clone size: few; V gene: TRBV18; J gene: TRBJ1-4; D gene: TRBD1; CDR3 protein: CASTPGQTTATNEKLFF; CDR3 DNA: TGTGCCAGCACACCGGGACAGACGACTGCAACTAATGAAAAACTGTTTTTT
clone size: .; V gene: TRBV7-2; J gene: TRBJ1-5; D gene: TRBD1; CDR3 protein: CASSPTGWFNQPQHF; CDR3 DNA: TGTGCCAGCAGCCCGACAGGGTGGTTCAATCAGCCCCAGCATTTT
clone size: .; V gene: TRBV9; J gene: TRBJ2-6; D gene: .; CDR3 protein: CASSVGGSGANVLTF; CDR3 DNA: TGTGCCAGCAGCGTGGGGGGAAGTGGGGCCAACGTCCTGACTTTC
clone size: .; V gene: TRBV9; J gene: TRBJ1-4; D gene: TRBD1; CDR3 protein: CASSAYRDRGEKLFF; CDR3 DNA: TGTGCCAGCAGCGCTTACCGGGACAGGGGTGAAAAACTGTTTTTT
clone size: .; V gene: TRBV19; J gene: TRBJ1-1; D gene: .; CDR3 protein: CASSMWTDGDTEAFF; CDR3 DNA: TGTGCCAGTAGTATGTGGACAGATGGGGACACTGAAGCTTTCTTT
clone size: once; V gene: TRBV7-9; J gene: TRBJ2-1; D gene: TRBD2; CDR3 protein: CASSIAGGHAEQFF; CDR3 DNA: TGTGCCAGCAGCATAGCGGGAGGGCACGCTGAGCAGTTCTTC
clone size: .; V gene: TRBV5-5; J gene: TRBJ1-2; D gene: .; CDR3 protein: CASSSSTVPYGYTF; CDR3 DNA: TGTGCCAGCAGCTCAAGCACGGTCCCCTATGGCTACACCTTC
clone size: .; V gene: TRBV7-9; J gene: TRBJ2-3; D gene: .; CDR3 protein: CASSLYGSTDTQYF; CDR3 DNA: TGTGCCAGCAGCTTATACGGGAGCACAGATACGCAGTATTTT
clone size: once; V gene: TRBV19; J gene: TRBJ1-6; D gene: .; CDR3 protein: CASSMGQNSPLHF; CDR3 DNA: TGTGCCAGTAGTATGGGGCAGAATTCACCCCTCCACTTT
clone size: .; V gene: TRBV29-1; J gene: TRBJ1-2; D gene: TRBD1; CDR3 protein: CSANQGQASGYTF; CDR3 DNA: TGCAGCGCTAACCAGGGACAGGCCAGTGGCTACACCTTC
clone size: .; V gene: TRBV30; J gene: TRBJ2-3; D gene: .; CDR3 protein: CAWSGGLEDTQYF; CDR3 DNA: TGTGCCTGGAGTGGGGGGCTGGAAGATACGCAGTATTTT
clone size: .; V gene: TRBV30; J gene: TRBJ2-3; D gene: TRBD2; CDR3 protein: CAWSVLRTSGSPDTQYF; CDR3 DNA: TGTGCCTGGAGTGTATTGAGAACTAGCGGGAGCCCAGATACGCAGTATTTT
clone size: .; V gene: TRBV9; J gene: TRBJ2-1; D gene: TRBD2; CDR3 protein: CASSPRLAGTYNEQFF; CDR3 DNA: TGTGCCAGCAGCCCGCGACTAGCGGGAACATACAATGAGCAGTTCTTC
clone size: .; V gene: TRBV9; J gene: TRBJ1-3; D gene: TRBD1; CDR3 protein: CASSVRGQGGGNTIYF; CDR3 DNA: TGTGCCAGCAGCGTACGGGGACAGGGGGGTGGAAACACCATATATTTT
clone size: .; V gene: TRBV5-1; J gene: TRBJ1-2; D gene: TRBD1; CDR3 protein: CASSSPGQGSYGYTF; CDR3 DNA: TGCGCCAGCAGCTCCCCGGGACAGGGGAGCTATGGCTACACCTTC
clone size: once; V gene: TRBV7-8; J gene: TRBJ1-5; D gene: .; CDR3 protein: CASSWVDSSNQPQHF; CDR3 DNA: TGTGCCAGCAGCTGGGTTGACAGCAGCAATCAGCCCCAGCATTTT
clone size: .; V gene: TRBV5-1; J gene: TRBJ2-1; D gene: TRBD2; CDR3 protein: CASRLRLASNNEQFF; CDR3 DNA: TGCGCCAGCAGATTAAGACTAGCGAGTAACAATGAGCAGTTCTTC
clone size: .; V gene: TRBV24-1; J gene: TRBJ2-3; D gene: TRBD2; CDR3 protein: CATEFFFSGRTPFSTDTQYF; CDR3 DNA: TGTGCCACCGAATTCTTCTTTAGCGGGAGAACCCCATTTAGCACAGATACGCAGTATTTT
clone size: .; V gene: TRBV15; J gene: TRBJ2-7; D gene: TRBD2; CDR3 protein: CATSRGSGRAYEQYF; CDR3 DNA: TGTGCCACCAGCAGAGGTAGCGGGAGGGCCTACGAGCAGTACTTC
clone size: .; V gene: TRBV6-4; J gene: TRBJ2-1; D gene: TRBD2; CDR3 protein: CASSMTSEEFF; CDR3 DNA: TGTGCCAGCAGTATGACTAGCGAGGAGTTCTTC
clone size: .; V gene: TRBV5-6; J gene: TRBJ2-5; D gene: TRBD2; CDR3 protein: CASSPRGIAGVETQYF; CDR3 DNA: TGTGCCAGCAGCCCTCGCGGGATAGCGGGAGTGGAGACCCAGTACTTC
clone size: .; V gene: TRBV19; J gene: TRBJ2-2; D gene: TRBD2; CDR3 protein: CASIHSGRAYTGELFF; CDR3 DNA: TGTGCCAGTATTCATAGCGGGAGGGCTTACACCGGGGAGCTGTTTTTT